The text below deals with one T cell receptor (beta chain). The CDR3 is made up of 12 amino acids. Germline values: CDR1 SQVTM, CDR2 ANQGSEA. The V gene lost 3 bases and the J gene lost 8 bases, with 13 bases spanning the gap. The data stem from a study of Tregs in tolerant kidney transplant recipients. Assay: immunoSEQ multiplex PCR; the TCRdb copy retains only in-frame clones and omits some. Of some 66,000 clones in the sample, 80% to 95% were seen once. V is TRBV29-1 and J is TRBJ1-2; D call uncertain. The TCR sequence derives from a human donor who received a combined kidney and bone marrow transplant. Sequenced here: CD8+ T cells from blood, sampled before the transplant. CDR3 nucleotides: TGCAGCGTTGACATTGAGGCGGGGGGCTACACCTTC. Its protein is CSVDIEAGGYTF.